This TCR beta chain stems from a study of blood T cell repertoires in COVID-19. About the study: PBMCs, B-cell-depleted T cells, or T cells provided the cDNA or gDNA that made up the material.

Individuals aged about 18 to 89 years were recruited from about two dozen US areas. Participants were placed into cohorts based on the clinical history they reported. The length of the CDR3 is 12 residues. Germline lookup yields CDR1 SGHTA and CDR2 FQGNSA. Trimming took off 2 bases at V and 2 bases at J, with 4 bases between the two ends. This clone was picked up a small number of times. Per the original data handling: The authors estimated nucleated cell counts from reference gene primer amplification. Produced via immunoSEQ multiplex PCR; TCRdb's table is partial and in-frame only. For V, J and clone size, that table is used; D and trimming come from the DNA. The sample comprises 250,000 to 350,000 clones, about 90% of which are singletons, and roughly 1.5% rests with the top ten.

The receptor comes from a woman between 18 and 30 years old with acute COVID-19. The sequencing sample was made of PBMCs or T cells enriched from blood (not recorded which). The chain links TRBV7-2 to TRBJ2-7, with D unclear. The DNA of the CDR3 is TGTGCCAGCAGCTTATACACCTACGAGCAGTACTTC. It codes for CASSLYTYEQYF.